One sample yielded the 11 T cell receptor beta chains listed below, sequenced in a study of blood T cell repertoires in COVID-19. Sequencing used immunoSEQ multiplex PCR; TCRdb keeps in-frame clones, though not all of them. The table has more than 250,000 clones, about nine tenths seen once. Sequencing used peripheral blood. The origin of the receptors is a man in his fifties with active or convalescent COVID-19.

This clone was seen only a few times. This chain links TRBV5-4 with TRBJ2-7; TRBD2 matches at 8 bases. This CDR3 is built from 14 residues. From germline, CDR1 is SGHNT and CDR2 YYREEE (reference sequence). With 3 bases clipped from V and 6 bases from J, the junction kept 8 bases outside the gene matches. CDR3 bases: TGTGCCAGCAGCTATCCTCTAGCGGGTGGCGAGCAGTACTTC. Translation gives CASSYPLAGGEQYF.

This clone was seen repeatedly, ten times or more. The CDR3 nucleotides are TGTGCCACCAGTGATTGGGAGGGTTCCACCGGGGAGCTGTTTTTT. Its translation: CATSDWEGSTGELFF. This chain joins TRBV24-1 and TRBJ2-2; 7 nucleotides agree with TRBD2. Germline V gene data show CDR1 as KGHDR and CDR2 as SFDVKD. V was clipped by 2 bases and J by 4 bases; unmatched bases: 3. CDR3 length equals 15 residues.

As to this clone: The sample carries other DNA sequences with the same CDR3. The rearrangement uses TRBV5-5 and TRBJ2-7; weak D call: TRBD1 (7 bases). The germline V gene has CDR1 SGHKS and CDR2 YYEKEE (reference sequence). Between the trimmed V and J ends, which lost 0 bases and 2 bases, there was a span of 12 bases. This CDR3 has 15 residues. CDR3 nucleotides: TGTGCCAGCAGCTTGGGGACAGGAGGGACCTACGAGCAGTACTTC. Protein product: CASSLGTGGTYEQYF.

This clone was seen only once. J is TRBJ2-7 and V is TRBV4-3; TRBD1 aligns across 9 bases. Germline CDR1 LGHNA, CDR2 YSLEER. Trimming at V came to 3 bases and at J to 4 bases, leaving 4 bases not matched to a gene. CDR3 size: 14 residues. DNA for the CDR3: TGCGCCAGCAGCCAGGTGGGACAGGGATACGAGCAGTACTTC. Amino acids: CASSQVGQGYEQYF.

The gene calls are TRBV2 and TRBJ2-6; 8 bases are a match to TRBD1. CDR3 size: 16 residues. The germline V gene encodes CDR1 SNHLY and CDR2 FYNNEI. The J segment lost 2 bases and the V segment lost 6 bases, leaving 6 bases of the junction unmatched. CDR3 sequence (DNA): TGTGCCAGCAGGTTTTCGACAGGGGCTGGGGCCAACGTCCTGACTTTC. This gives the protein CASRFSTGAGANVLTF.

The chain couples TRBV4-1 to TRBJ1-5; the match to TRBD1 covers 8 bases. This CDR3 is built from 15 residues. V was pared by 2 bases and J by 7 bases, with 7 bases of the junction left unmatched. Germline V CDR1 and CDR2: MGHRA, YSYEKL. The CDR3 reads CASSQPDRGSQPQHF. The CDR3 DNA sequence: TGCGCCAGCAGCCAACCCGACAGGGGATCACAGCCCCAGCATTTT.

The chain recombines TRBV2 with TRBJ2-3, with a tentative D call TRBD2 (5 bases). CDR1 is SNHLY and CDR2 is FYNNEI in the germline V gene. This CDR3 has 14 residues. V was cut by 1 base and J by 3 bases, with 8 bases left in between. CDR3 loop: CASSEGLATDTQYF. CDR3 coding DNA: TGTGCCAGCAGTGAAGGCCTAGCAACAGATACGCAGTATTTT.

The CDR3 sequence is CASSHHGQGGGYTF. CDR3 sequence (DNA): TGCGCCAGCAGTCACCACGGACAGGGTGGAGGCTACACCTTC. This sequence joins TRBV23-1 and TRBJ1-2; 8 nucleotides agree with TRBD1. TRBV23-1 is marked as an open reading frame, function uncertain. The CDR3 has 14 residues. J lost 8 bases, V lost 3 bases, and 8 bases had no gene match.

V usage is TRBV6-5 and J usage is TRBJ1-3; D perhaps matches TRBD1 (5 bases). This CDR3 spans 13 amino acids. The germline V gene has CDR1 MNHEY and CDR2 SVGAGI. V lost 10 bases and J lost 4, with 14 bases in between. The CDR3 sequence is CATKRQFGNTIYF. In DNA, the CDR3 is TGTGCCACTAAGAGACAGTTCGGAAACACCATATATTTT.

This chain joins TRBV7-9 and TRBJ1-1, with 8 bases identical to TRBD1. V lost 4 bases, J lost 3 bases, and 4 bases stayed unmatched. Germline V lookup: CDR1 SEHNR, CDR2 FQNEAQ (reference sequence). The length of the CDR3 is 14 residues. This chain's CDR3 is CASSYTTGDTEAFF. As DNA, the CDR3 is TGTGCCAGCAGCTACACGACAGGGGACACTGAAGCTTTCTTT.

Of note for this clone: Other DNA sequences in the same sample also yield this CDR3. The CDR3 sequence is CAISEGANQPQHF. The CDR3 nucleotides read TGTGCCATCAGTGAGGGGGCGAATCAGCCCCAGCATTTT. The chain has TRBV10-3 and TRBJ1-5, with D possibly being TRBD1 (5 bases). This CDR3 spans 13 amino acids. CDR1 and CDR2 from the germline V gene are ENHRY and SYGVKD. The ends were cut back, 2 bases at V and 4 bases at J, with 6 bases in the middle.